Listed below are T cell receptor beta chains from one sample, sequenced in a study of spatial heterogeneity in lung cancer. TCRdb reprocessed the 5' RACE reads via MiXCR and lists one record per CDR3 protein. The table shows around 2,500 distinct CDR3 sequences, with 20% to 25% occurring only once. Sequenced here: lung tumor tissue, sampled at surgery. These TCRs come from a male donor with early-stage non-small cell lung cancer. The CDR3 runs from the conserved cysteine through the conserved F or W. D genes are given only for firm matches.

d_call v_call cdr3_aa
TRBD2 TRBV12-3/TRBV12-4 CASSKLGLAGWTGELFF
- TRBV27 CASSLAFTGSSYEQYF
TRBD1 TRBV20-1 CGARWDRNTEAFF
- TRBV20-1 CSARDSPNNQPQHF
- TRBV11-2 CASSLTGLYGYTF
- TRBV29-1 CSVSPGGTSYNEQFF
- TRBV4-1 CASSQADGYSTDTQYF
- TRBV18 CASSEDTLAKNIQYF
- TRBV5-1 CASSSLFGTDYEQYF
- TRBV5-1 CASSSLQKTYNEQFF